This T cell receptor (beta chain) was obtained from a study of cytomegalovirus exposure and HLA in healthy donors (TCRdb year 2017). Background for the entire study: An earlier analysis of several hundred of the donors reported about 280 Gb of sequence data and 95 million to 130 million unique TCR beta sequences obtained from about 180 million T cells. An early release covering roughly 600 HLA-typed donors comprised about 300 gigabases of sequencing data and 65 million to 100 million unique TCR sequences. The genetic ancestry cluster associated with self-reported Caucasian donors included 81% of the approximately 400 genotyped donors. The study was designed to test whether signatures of past pathogen exposure could be identified by cataloging public T cell receptors. The study used immunosequencing to profile the T cell repertoires of 666 subjects and linked those repertoires to cytomegalovirus serostatus. In addition to the first cohort of approximately 650 subjects, a separate validation cohort of around 110 different subjects was used. To predict cytomegalovirus infection status, the study combined high-throughput TCR immunosequencing, statistical association of individual TCRs with disease status, and machine learning. To study patterns of TCR occurrence, a later analysis re-analyzed previously published TCR beta repertoires from hundreds of donors and added high-resolution HLA genotyping. In the later analysis, no new phenotypic data were used to find candidate immune exposures; instead, reliance was placed on TCR beta sequences and their occurrence across donors. An earlier analysis of about 620 of the donors applied high-throughput TCR beta sequencing to assess whether each TCR beta V gene segment acted as functional or pseudogenic. Donor age, sex, ethnicity and CMV serostatus were compiled together with the repertoire data. Genome-wide SNP genotypes for about 60% of the roughly 670 donors were used in a later genetic analysis, which treated that subset as a discovery cohort. All discovery cohort repertoires had been generated on a single sequencing platform. HLA typing covered class I and class II loci at four-digit resolution. The number of donors typed differed by locus, with 629-630 for A, B, C, DRB1 and DQB1, around 500 for DQA1, approximately 580 for DPA1, and roughly 450 for DPB1. Roughly five DR-DQ haplotypes were handled as single units for association and clustering, since linkage in the cohort was strong. On average, over 200,000 unique TCR beta nucleotide sequences were sequenced per donor among roughly 430 genotyped donors of the cohort, with around 19% of those sequences being non-productive.

V loses 4 bases, J loses 2 bases, and the germline ends lie 9 bases apart. From cysteine to phenylalanine, the CDR3 is 13 amino acids long. Solely the CDR3 DNA is kept, with 39 bases framed from the first base. In the germline V gene, CDR1 corresponds to KGHSH and CDR2 to LQKENI. To note about this clone: There is no known antigen for this receptor. The record has no base qualities; no much larger clone is one base away.

The library relied on the immunoSEQ multiplex PCR assay. For the multiplex PCR, a mixture combining 60 forward primers for TCR Vbeta segments and 13 reverse primers for TCR Jbeta segments was used. The CDR3 region of rearranged TCR beta genes was amplified from genomic DNA by a multiplex PCR assay. The amplified TCR beta libraries were sequenced on the Illumina HiSeq System as 87-base-pair reads. Under the source paper's analysis protocol: Across the roughly 600 repertoires, a later analysis counted 80 million or so unique TCR beta chains, some 11 million of which were shared by at least two donors. To remove PCR and sequencing errors, raw reads were error-corrected and collapsed into unique sequences using a nearest-neighbor algorithm that merged closely related sequences. CDR3 sequences were aligned to IMGT reference sequences to assign V, D and J gene segments. For a sequence to be retained, a match of at least six nucleotides was required to both a V gene segment and a J gene segment. Rearrangements were called productive when the CDR3 lacked stop codons and stayed in frame with V and J; all others were non-productive. Following IMGT convention, CDR3 was defined as the stretch from the second conserved V-encoded cysteine to the conserved J-encoded phenylalanine. Sequences without an unambiguous match to a single V gene segment were excluded from the earlier analysis of 500 to 700 of the donors. In an earlier analysis of 587 of the donors, V segments were called functional above 56.7% productive rearrangements and were called segregating when the between-donor standard deviation exceeded 5%. A statistical classification framework was built to diagnose cytomegalovirus status from the catalog of TCR beta chain sequences. A later analysis assigned V and J genes by comparing TCR nucleotide sequences with IMGT/GENE-DB human TR gene sequences. A later analysis assigned CDR3 sequences and most-parsimonious VDJ recombination scenarios with the TCRdist pipeline. A later analysis defined each TCR beta chain by its CDR3 amino acid sequence plus V-gene family, and excluded reads lacking a unique V-gene family. A later analysis removed 600 or so highly shared, low-generation-probability nucleotide sequences to deal with suspected cross-contamination and a sequencing artifact. In a later analysis, a clonal expansion index for each public chain was calculated from normalized within-repertoire ranks of inferred template counts. A later analysis computed generation probabilities with a VDJ recombination model fitted to out-of-frame rearrangements, and checked the results against IGoR. In a later analysis, hypergeometric tests were used to score TCR-TCR, TCR-HLA and TCR-CMV co-occurrence, with a repertoire-size bias correction applied to TCR pairs. False discovery rates were estimated in a later analysis by permuting HLA or CMV assignments 20 times. In a later analysis, co-occurring TCRs were grouped with DBSCAN, and TCRdist sequence similarity was added when clustering was performed within HLA-allele-positive subsets. Repertoires with fewer than 30,000 or more than 120,000 public chains were left out of co-occurrence clustering, as were roughly five repertoires with anomalous nucleotide sharing. TCRdb's version of the immuneACCESS table is confined to in-frame rearrangements and falls short of the full clone set. An unresolved V gene accounts for under half of the shortfall where checked; the remainder is of unknown origin. The D gene and trimming were derived from the DNA, and the V and J assignments and clone size from that table. Counted in this sample were tens of thousands of clones; roughly 74% of them appeared once. Of the sample, roughly 2.2% is held by the ten largest clones.

The cohort consisted of more than 650 healthy bone marrow donors. All cohort members were sampled while nominally healthy, although unrecorded immune exposures were likely present. The donor was CMV seronegative and was included in the group of a few hundred seronegative cohort members. Every donor gave a peripheral blood sample, and the peripheral blood mononuclear cells from that sample were used for TCR beta sequencing. Genomic DNA extraction from the blood cell samples was performed with the Qiagen DNeasy Blood Extraction Kit. Summary of the overall study and its limitations: In a later analysis, HLA-associated TCR beta chains showed more clonal expansion and lower generation probabilities than non-associated chains that were equally common. V-gene and J-gene trimming of TCR beta chains was associated with a missense DCLRE1C variant in a later genetic analysis, and the association was replicated in an independent cohort. HLA typing was unavailable for some donors at each locus, so association tests used only the typed subset. Because counts were too low, seventeen rarely observed V segments, including chromosome 9 orphons, were left out of the earlier analysis of roughly 600 of the donors. In a later analysis, 16,951 TCR beta sequences were associated with specific HLA alleles at a false discovery rate of 0.05. Several of the top co-occurrence clusters appeared to be linked to parvovirus B19, influenza, CMV and Epstein-Barr virus, according to a later analysis. According to the authors, the approach could potentially be generalized to other disease states and immunological phenotypes. The study listed 164 TCR beta chains as associated with cytomegalovirus. A further reported finding was that TCR beta sequences accurately predicted the HLA-A and HLA-B alleles for most subjects in the first cohort. A later analysis found that most CMV-associated TCR beta chains appeared HLA-restricted, with HLA associations seemingly driven largely by CMV exposure. A cluster of highly shared sequence variants was judged likely to be a technical artifact of the sequencing pipeline. Because the 87-base-pair reads could not distinguish some IMGT-functional V segments, including TRBV6-2 and TRBV6-3, those segments were excluded. Linkage disequilibrium might explain the correlated functional status among segregating V segments, but an unknown experimental factor could not be ruled out. Across donors, most TCR sequences were observed very rarely, whereas some public TCRs were present in many individuals. Assigning TCR associations to individual alleles was difficult when HLA alleles, especially DR and DQ, strongly co-occurred. According to a later analysis, TCR association rates differed among HLA loci, with DRB1 alleles showing the most associated TCRs and HLA-C alleles showing the fewest. In an earlier analysis of several hundred of the donors, most TCR beta V segments were observed in productive rearrangements about 87% or about 30% of the time, broadly matching IMGT annotations. A few of the identified cytomegalovirus-associated TCR beta chains were confirmed in vitro to be specific for cytomegalovirus antigens. In a later genetic analysis, fewer N-insertions in productive TCRs were reported among donors in an Asian-associated ancestry cluster than the approximately 670-donor mean. The only immune exposure information available for the cohort was CMV serostatus. Cytomegalovirus status was reported to be diagnosed by the classifier with high specificity and sensitivity in both the original and validation cohorts. Presence/absence analyses assumed roughly uniform sequencing depth across donors, an assumption that may not hold. The cohort was sequenced for TCR beta chains only, and without alpha or paired-chain data the features that could be detected were limited.

The sample comprised PBMCs. The TCR originated in a man in his forties in good health and CMV-seronegative. The sequence links TRBV18 to TRBJ2-7; D gene: possibly TRBD1, on 5 matching bases. The DNA sequence follows: TGTGCCAGCTCACGCAGGGTCGCCTACGAGCAGTACTTC. Translated, it reads CASSRRVAYEQYF. The CDR3 plus the reference TRBV18 and TRBJ2-7 genes for the other parts give the full variable domain: NAGVMQNPRHLVRRRGQEARLRCSPMKGHSHVYWYRQLPEEGLKFMVYLQKENIIDESGMPKERFSAEFPKEGPSILRIQQVVRGDSAAYFCASSRRVAYEQYFGPGTRLTVT.